The 5 T cell receptor beta chains in this list originate from one sample, sequenced in a study of CD8+CD57+ T cells in acquired aplastic anemia. Profiling that covered TCR beta VDJ and CDR3 relied on genomic DNA as its template. A single record per CDR3 protein comes from TCRdb applying MiXCR to the reads. The table shows over 150,000 distinct CDR3 sequences, with less than 65% occurring only once. Patients selected for sequencing had displayed CD8+CD57+ cell expansion by flow cytometry. The sequencing sample was made of sorted CD4+, CD8+, or CD8+CD57+ T cells (not recorded which) from PBMCs. These receptors originate from a human donor with aplastic anemia.

The chain links TRBV20-1 to TRBJ1-2, with D perhaps TRBD1 (5 bases). Trimming removed 5 bases at V and 6 bases at J, with 22 bases between. The CDR3 consists of 15 residues. Germline V CDR1 and CDR2: DFQATT, SNEGSKA (reference sequence). CDR3 in DNA: TGCAGTGCTCAAAACGGCGGGACCCGTATGGATGGCTACACCTTC. As protein: CSAQNGGTRMDGYTF.

To note about this clonotype: The junction departs from germline at one end; a sequencing error may be responsible. CDR3: CAGSDDTRAFF. The CDR3 coding sequence is TGTGCCGGCAGTGACGACACACGAGCTTTCTTT. This chain connects TRBV9 to TRBJ1-1; D unresolved. CDR3 length: 11 residues. CDR1 is SGDLS and CDR2 is YYNGEE in the germline V gene. The full variable domain, rest sourced from reference TRBV9 and TRBJ1-1, is DSGVTQTPKHLITATGQRVTLRCSPRSGDLSVYWYQQSLDQGLQFLIQYYNGEERAKGNILERFSAQQFPDLHSELNLSSLELGDSALYFCAGSDDTRAFFGQGTRLTVV.

In its sample, this clonotype was seen a few times. This chain uses TRBV27 with TRBJ2-3; a weak D match, TRBD2 (6 bases). Deletions cut 5 bases from V and 2 bases from J, with 14 bases between. This CDR3 is built from 15 residues. Germline CDR1 MNHEY, CDR2 SMNVEV (reference sequence). CDR3: CASSPGVALTDTQYF. The CDR3 bases are TGTGCCAGCAGTCCGGGGGTGGCCCTCACAGATACGCAGTATTTT.

This chain links TRBV19 with TRBJ2-5; TRBD1 matches 10 bases. The CDR3 runs to 16 residues. CDR1 is LNHDA and CDR2 is SQIVND in the germline V gene (reference sequence). V lost 7 bases to trimming and J lost 0 bases; unmatched junction nucleotides: 8. This CDR3 is CASTPTGTGDQETQYF. The CDR3 DNA sequence: TGTGCCAGTACCCCTACCGGGACAGGGGACCAAGAGACCCAGTACTTC.

This clonotype was counted many times. The chain recombines TRBV9 with TRBJ2-4; D is perhaps TRBD1 (5 bases). The CDR3 spans 14 residues. Trimming cost V 0 bases and J 6 bases, with 10 bases left between them. Germline V gene sequence: CDR1 SGDLS, CDR2 YYNGEE. The CDR3 DNA follows: TGTGCCAGCAGCGTAGACAGGCGCGGAAACATTCAGTACTTC. This translates into CASSVDRRGNIQYF.